This entry features one TCR beta chain sequence. Its antigen is still unknown. TRB amplification used approximately 250 ng of peripheral blood genomic DNA. These data originate in a study of T cell clusters in autoimmune cytopenias. Study as a whole: The median distinct TRB clonotype count was approximately 2,500 per sample, from a median around 52,000 reads. General study results and limits: Primary autoimmune cytopenia patients seemingly lacked the physiological T cell clusters found in healthy donors.

TRB rearrangements were amplified by touch-down multiplex PCR with mixed TRB-A/B primers. Reprocessing the multiplex PCR reads, TCRdb reports a single entry for every CDR3 protein and omits DNA. The sample holds over 10,000 distinct CDR3 sequences. The CDR3 totals 14 residues. These sequences were also reported in another study, on T cell repertoires in aging, cancer and after chemotherapy. That paper adds: Repeat sampling of healthy donors over several months to years showed clear clonal overlap. The full dataset contained approximately 9.6 million TCR reads.

This receptor was taken from a human donor in good health. Sequenced sample: peripheral blood. V and J are TRBV12-3 or TRBV12-4 and TRBJ1-6; the D gene TCRdb calls, TRBD1, cannot be checked with no DNA. The CDR3 loop is CASSSSGGNSPLHF.